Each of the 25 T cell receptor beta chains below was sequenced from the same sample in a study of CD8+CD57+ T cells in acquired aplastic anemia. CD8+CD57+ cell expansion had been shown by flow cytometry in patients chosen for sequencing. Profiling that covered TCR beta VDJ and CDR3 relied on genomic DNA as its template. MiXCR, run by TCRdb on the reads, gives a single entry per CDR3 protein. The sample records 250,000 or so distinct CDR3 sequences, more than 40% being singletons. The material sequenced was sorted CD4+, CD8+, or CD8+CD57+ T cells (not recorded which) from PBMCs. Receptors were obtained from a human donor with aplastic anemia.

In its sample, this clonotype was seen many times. In DNA, the CDR3 is TGTGCCAGCAGCTTCTGGGACCGGGACAGGGGACCATATGGCTACACCTTC. Translating gives CASSFWDRDRGPYGYTF. V usage is TRBV7-8 and J usage is TRBJ1-2, with TRBD1 identical over 10 bases. The germline V gene encodes CDR1 SGHVS and CDR2 FQNEAQ. With V trimmed by 3 bases and J by 5 bases, 12 bases remained unmatched. The CDR3 sequence is 17 residues long.

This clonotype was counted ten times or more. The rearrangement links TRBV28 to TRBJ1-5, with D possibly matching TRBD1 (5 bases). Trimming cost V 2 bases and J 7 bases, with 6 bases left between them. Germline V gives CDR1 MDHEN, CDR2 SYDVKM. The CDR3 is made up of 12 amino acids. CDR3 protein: CASSLPGQPQHF. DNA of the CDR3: TGTGCCAGCAGTTTACCAGGGCAGCCCCAGCATTTT.

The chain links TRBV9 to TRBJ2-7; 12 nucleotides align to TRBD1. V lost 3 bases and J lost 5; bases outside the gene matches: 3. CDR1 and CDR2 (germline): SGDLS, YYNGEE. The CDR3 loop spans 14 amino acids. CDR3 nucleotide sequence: TGTGCCAGCAGCGCAGGGACAGGGGGCAACGAGCAGTACTTC. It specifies CASSAGTGGNEQYF.

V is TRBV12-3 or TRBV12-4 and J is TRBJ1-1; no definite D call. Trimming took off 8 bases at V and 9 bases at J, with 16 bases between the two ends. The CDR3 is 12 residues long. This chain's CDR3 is CASSNDFMQAFF. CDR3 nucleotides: TGTGCCAGCTCGAACGATTTCATGCAAGCTTTCTTT.

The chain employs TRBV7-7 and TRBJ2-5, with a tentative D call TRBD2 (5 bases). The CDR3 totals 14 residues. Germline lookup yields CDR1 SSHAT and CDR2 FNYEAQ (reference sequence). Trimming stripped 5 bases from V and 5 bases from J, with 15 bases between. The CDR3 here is CASSPHPSRETQYF. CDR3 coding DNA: TGTGCCAGCAGCCCACACCCTAGCCGGGAGACCCAGTACTTC.

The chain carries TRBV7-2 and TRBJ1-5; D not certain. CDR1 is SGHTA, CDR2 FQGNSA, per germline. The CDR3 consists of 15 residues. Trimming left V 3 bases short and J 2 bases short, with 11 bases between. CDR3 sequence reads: CASSLYKGGNQPQHF. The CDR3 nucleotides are TGTGCCAGCAGCTTGTACAAGGGAGGCAATCAGCCCCAGCATTTT.

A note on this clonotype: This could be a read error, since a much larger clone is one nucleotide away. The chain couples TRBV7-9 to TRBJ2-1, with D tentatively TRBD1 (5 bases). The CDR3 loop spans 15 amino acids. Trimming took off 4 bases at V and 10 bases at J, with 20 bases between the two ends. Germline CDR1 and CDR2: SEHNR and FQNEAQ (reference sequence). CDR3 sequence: CASSSPPLDRKEQFF. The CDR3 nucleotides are TGTGCCAGCAGCTCCCCCCCTCTAGACAGAAAGGAGCAGTTCTTC.

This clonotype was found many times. The CDR3 loop is CASSNRGSWETQYF. In DNA, the CDR3 is TGTGCCAGCAGTAACAGGGGTTCGTGGGAGACCCAGTACTTC. The chain carries TRBV27 and TRBJ2-5, with TRBD1 identical over 7 bases. Germline V gives CDR1 MNHEY, CDR2 SMNVEV (reference sequence). After removal of 5 bases from V and 5 bases from J, the junction contained 8 bases not matched to a gene. The CDR3 spans 14 residues.

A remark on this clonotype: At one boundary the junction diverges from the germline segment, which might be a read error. The CDR3 DNA follows: TGTGCCAGCAGCTTAGCAAGTGGAAACTCCTACGAGCGGTACTTC. This encodes CASSLASGNSYERYF. V is TRBV7-8 and J is TRBJ2-7; D is unclear. The V gene's germline CDR1 is SGHVS and CDR2 FQNEAQ. The CDR3 length is 15 residues. Full variable domain (remainder filled in from reference TRBV7-8 and TRBJ2-7): GAGVSQSPRYKVAKRGQDVALRCDPISGHVSLFWYQQALGQGPEFLTYFQNEAQLDKSGLPSDRFFAERPEGSVSTLKIQRTQQEDSAVYLCASSLASGNSYERYFGPGTRLTVT.

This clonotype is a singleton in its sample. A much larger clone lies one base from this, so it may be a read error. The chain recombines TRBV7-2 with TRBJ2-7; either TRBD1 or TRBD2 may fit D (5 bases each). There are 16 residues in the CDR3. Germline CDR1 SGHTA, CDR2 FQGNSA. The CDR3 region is CASSLEGFGETYGQYF. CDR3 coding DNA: TGTGCCAGCAGCTTAGAGGGGTTTGGGGAGACATACGGGCAGTACTTC.

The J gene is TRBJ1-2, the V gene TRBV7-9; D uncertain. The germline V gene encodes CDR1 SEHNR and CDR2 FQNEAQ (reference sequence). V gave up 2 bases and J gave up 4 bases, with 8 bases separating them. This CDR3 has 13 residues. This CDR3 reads CASSLQETYGYTF. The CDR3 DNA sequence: TGTGCCAGCAGCTTACAGGAAACCTATGGCTACACCTTC.

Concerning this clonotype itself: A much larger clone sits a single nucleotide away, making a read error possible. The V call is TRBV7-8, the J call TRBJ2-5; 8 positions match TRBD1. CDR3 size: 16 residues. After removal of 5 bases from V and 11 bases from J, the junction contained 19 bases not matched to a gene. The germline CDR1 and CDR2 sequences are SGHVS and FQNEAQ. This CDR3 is CASSGLQGEFLNEQYF. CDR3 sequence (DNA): TGTGCCAGCAGCGGACTACAGGGGGAATTTTTAAATGAGCAGTACTTC.

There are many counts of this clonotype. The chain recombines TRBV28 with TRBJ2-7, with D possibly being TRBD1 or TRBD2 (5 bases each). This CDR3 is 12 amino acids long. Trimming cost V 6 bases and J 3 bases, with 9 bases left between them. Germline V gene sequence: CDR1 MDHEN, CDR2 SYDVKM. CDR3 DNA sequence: TGTGCCAGCAGCGAGAGGGGCTACGAGCAGTACTTC. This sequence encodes CASSERGYEQYF.

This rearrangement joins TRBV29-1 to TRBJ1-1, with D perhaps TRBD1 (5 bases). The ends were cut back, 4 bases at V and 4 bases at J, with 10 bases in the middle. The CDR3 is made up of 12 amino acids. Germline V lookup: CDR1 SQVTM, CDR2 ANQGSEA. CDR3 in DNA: TGCAGCGTTGTGAGGGGACCCACTGAAGCTTTCTTT. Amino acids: CSVVRGPTEAFF.

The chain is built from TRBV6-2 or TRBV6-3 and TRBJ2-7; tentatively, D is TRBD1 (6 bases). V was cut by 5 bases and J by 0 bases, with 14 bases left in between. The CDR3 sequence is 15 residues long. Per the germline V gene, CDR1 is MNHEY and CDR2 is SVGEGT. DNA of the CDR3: TGTGCCAGCAGTCAAACAAGACAGGTCTCCTACGAGCAGTACTTC. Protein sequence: CASSQTRQVSYEQYF.

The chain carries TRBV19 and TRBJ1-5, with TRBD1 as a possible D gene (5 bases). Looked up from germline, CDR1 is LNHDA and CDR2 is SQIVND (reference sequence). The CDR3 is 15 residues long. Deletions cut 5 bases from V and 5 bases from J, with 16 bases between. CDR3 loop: CASSLNWGGDQPQHF. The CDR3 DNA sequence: TGTGCCAGTAGTCTTAACTGGGGCGGGGATCAGCCCCAGCATTTT.

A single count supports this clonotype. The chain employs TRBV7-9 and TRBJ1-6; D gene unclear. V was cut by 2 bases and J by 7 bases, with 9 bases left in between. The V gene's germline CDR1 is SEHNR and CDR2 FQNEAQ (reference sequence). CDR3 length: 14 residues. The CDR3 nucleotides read TGTGCCAGCAGCTTAAACGGAGCCAATTCACCCCTCCACTTT. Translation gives CASSLNGANSPLHF. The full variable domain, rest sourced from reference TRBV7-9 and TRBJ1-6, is DTGVSQNPRHKITKRGQNVTFRCDPISEHNRLYWYRQTLGQGPEFLTYFQNEAQLEKSRLLSDRFSAERPKGSFSTLEIQRTEQGDSAMYLCASSLNGANSPLHFGNGTRLTVT.

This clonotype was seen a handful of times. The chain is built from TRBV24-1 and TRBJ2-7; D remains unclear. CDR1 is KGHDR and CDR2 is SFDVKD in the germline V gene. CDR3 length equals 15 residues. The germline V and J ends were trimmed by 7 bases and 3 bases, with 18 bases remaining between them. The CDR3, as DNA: TGTGCCACCAGGGATCCTCGGGCTGAGGACTACGAGCAGTACTTC. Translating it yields CATRDPRAEDYEQYF.

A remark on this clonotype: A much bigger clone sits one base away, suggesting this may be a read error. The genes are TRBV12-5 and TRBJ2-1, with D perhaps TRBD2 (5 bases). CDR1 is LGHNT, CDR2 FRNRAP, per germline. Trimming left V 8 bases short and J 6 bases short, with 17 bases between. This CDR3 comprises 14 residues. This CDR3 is CASHGLGWGNEQFF. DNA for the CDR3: TGTGCTAGTCACGGACTGGGATGGGGCAATGAGCAGTTCTTC. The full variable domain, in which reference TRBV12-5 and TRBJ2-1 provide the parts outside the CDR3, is DARVTQTPRHKVTEMGQEVTMRCQPILGHNTVFWYRQTMMQGLELLAYFRNRAPLDDSGMPKDRFSAEMPDATLATLKIQPSEPRDSAVYFCASHGLGWGNEQFFGPGTRLTVL.

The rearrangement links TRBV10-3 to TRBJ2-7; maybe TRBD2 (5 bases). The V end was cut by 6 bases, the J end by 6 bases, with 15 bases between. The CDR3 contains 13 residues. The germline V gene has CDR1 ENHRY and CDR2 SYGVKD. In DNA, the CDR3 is TGTGCCATCAGCGAACCGACTAAAACCGAGCAGTACTTC. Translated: CAISEPTKTEQYF.

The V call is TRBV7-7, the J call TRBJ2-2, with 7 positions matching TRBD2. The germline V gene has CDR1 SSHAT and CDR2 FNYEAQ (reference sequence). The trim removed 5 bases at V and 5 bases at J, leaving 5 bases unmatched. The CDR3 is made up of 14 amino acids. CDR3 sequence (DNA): TGTGCCAGCAGCCGACTAGCCCAAACCGGGGAGCTGTTTTTT. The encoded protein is CASSRLAQTGELFF.

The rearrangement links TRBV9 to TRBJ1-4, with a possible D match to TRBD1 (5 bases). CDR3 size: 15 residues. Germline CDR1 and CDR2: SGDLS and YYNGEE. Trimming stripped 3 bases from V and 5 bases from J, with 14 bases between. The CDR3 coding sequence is TGTGCCAGCAGCGAGGGACGGACGGCCAATGAAAAACTGTTTTTT. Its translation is CASSEGRTANEKLFF.

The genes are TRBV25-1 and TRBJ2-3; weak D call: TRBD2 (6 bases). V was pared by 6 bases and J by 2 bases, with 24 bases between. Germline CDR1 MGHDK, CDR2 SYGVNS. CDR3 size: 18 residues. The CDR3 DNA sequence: TGTGCCAGCAGCCAGTATCTCCTCCGGGACTCGAACACAGATACGCAGTATTTT. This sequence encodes CASSQYLLRDSNTDTQYF.

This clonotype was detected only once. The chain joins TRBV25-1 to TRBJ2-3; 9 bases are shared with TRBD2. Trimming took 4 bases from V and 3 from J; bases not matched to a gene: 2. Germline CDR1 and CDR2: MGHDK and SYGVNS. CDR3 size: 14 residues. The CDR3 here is CASSALAGTDTQYF. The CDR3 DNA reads TGTGCCAGCAGTGCCCTAGCGGGGACAGATACGCAGTATTTT.

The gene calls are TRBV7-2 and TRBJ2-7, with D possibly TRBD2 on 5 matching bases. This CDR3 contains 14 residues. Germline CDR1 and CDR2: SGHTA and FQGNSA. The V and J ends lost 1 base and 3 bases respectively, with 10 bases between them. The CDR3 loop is CASSLGTRNYEQYF. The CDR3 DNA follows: TGTGCCAGCAGCTTAGGGACTCGAAACTACGAGCAGTACTTC. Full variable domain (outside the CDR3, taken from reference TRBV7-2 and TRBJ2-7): GAGVSQSPSNKVTEKGKDVELRCDPISGHTALYWYRQSLGQGLEFLIYFQGNSAPDKSGLPSDRFSAERTGGSVSTLTIQRTQQEDSAVYLCASSLGTRNYEQYFGPGTRLTVT.